A selection of T cell receptor beta chains follows, all from one sample in a study of PD-1 blockade in classical Hodgkin lymphoma. Clones were read by immunoSEQ multiplex PCR, and TCRdb kept only the in-frame ones, dropping some. The table shows some 150,000 clones, with 78% occurring only once. The sample consisted of peripheral blood mononuclear cells (PBMCs), taken before the second cycle of nivolumab. The origin of the receptors is a human donor with classical Hodgkin lymphoma. CDR3s include the opening cysteine and the closing phenylalanine or tryptophan. The order of the fields is CDR3 length, clone size, D gene, V gene, J gene, CDR3 DNA, CDR3 protein. A D gene is named only where the DNA matches it firmly. Rows give clone size only sometimes, using once, few, many, or a class for an expanded clone.

cdr3_length: 16; clone_size: once; d_call: TRBD1; v_call: TRBV5-4; j_call: TRBJ1-2; cdr3_nt: TGTGCCAGCAGCTTGGGGGACAGGGGAGCTAACTATGGCTACACCTTC; cdr3_aa: CASSLGDRGANYGYTF
cdr3_length: 14; clone_size: -; d_call: TRBD1; v_call: TRBV6-5; j_call: TRBJ2-7; cdr3_nt: TGTGCCAGCAGATCGGGACAGAGCTCCTACGAGCAGTACTTC; cdr3_aa: CASRSGQSSYEQYF
cdr3_length: 15; clone_size: once; d_call: -; v_call: TRBV15; j_call: TRBJ1-4; cdr3_nt: TGTGCCACCAGCAGAGGCGGAAGGGGTGAAGAAAAACTGTTTTTT; cdr3_aa: CATSRGGRGEEKLFF
cdr3_length: 14; clone_size: -; d_call: -; v_call: TRBV6-5; j_call: TRBJ1-1; cdr3_nt: TGTGCCAGCAGTTACTCGCAGATGAACACTGAAGCTTTCTTT; cdr3_aa: CASSYSQMNTEAFF
cdr3_length: 20; clone_size: -; d_call: TRBD2; v_call: TRBV7-7; j_call: TRBJ2-1; cdr3_nt: TGTGCTAGCAGCCCCGGCCCGGGACTAGCGGGGGGGTCCTCCTACAATGAGCAGTTCTTC; cdr3_aa: CASSPGPGLAGGSSYNEQFF
cdr3_length: 13; clone_size: -; d_call: -; v_call: TRBV30; j_call: TRBJ2-1; cdr3_nt: TGTGCCTGGAGGGGGAGCTCCTACAATGAGCAGTTCTTC; cdr3_aa: CAWRGSSYNEQFF
cdr3_length: 14; clone_size: -; d_call: TRBD1; v_call: TRBV27; j_call: TRBJ1-5; cdr3_nt: TGTGCCAGCAGTTTATTGGGGACAGATCAGCCCCAGCATTTT; cdr3_aa: CASSLLGTDQPQHF
cdr3_length: 15; clone_size: few; d_call: TRBD1; v_call: TRBV19; j_call: TRBJ1-5; cdr3_nt: TGTGCCAGTAGTATTAGGACAGGGACTAATCAGCCCCAGCATTTT; cdr3_aa: CASSIRTGTNQPQHF
cdr3_length: 15; clone_size: -; d_call: -; v_call: TRBV5-5; j_call: TRBJ2-2; cdr3_nt: TGTGCCAGCAGCTTCGGGGGAGTGAACACCGGGGAGCTGTTTTTT; cdr3_aa: CASSFGGVNTGELFF
cdr3_length: 18; clone_size: once; d_call: -; v_call: TRBV7-2; j_call: TRBJ1-4; cdr3_nt: TGTGCCAGCAGCTTAAACCCTCTTGGGGGCGGTCGGGTTGAAAAACTGTTTTTT; cdr3_aa: CASSLNPLGGGRVEKLFF
cdr3_length: 13; clone_size: -; d_call: -; v_call: TRBV9; j_call: TRBJ1-3; cdr3_nt: TGTGCCAGCAGCCCCGGACAAGGAAACACCATATATTTT; cdr3_aa: CASSPGQGNTIYF
cdr3_length: 15; clone_size: -; d_call: -; v_call: TRBV5-5; j_call: TRBJ1-3; cdr3_nt: TGTGCCAGCAGCTCGACCCTGGGGATAGGGGTCACCATATATTTT; cdr3_aa: CASSSTLGIGVTIYF
cdr3_length: 12; clone_size: -; d_call: -; v_call: TRBV6-5; j_call: TRBJ2-5; cdr3_nt: TGTGCCAGCAGACAGGATGGCGAGACCCAGTACTTC; cdr3_aa: CASRQDGETQYF
cdr3_length: 17; clone_size: -; d_call: -; v_call: TRBV5-4; j_call: TRBJ2-3; cdr3_nt: TGTGCCAGCAGCACCCGGGCCAGCTCCGTTGGCACAGATACGCAGTATTTT; cdr3_aa: CASSTRASSVGTDTQYF
cdr3_length: 13; clone_size: -; d_call: -; v_call: TRBV6-1; j_call: TRBJ1-2; cdr3_nt: TGTGCCAGCAGTGAGGGGGTCGGCTATGGCTACACCTTC; cdr3_aa: CASSEGVGYGYTF
cdr3_length: 11; clone_size: few; d_call: -; v_call: TRBV10-3; j_call: TRBJ2-5; cdr3_nt: TGTGCCATCAGTGACCAAGAGACCCAGTACTTC; cdr3_aa: CAISDQETQYF
cdr3_length: 15; clone_size: -; d_call: -; v_call: TRBV7-3; j_call: TRBJ2-5; cdr3_nt: TGTGCCAGCAGCGCCCCACCTCCGTACCAAGAGACCCAGTACTTC; cdr3_aa: CASSAPPPYQETQYF
cdr3_length: 12; clone_size: -; d_call: -; v_call: TRBV10-3; j_call: TRBJ1-4; cdr3_nt: TGTGCCATCAGTGCCGGGCGTGAAAAACTGTTTTTT; cdr3_aa: CAISAGREKLFF
cdr3_length: 19; clone_size: -; d_call: TRBD2; v_call: TRBV4-2; j_call: TRBJ2-7; cdr3_nt: TGTGCCAGCAGCCTCCGCCGACGAGCAGCGGGAGACCCCCCCTACGAGCAGTACTTC; cdr3_aa: CASSLRRRAAGDPPYEQYF
cdr3_length: 15; clone_size: -; d_call: -; v_call: TRBV5-6; j_call: TRBJ2-7; cdr3_nt: TGTGCCAGCAGCTTGGGGGTTGCGGCGTCCTACGAGCAGTACTTC; cdr3_aa: CASSLGVAASYEQYF
cdr3_length: 14; clone_size: -; d_call: -; v_call: TRBV6-6; j_call: TRBJ1-3; cdr3_nt: TGTGCCAGCAGACCCGCCAGGGCCGGAAACACCATATATTTT; cdr3_aa: CASRPARAGNTIYF
cdr3_length: 15; clone_size: -; d_call: TRBD1; v_call: TRBV15; j_call: TRBJ2-3; cdr3_nt: TGTGCCACCAGCAGAGTGACAGGGGTCACAGATACGCAGTATTTT; cdr3_aa: CATSRVTGVTDTQYF
cdr3_length: 13; clone_size: -; d_call: -; v_call: TRBV4-1; j_call: TRBJ2-5; cdr3_nt: TGCGCCAGCAGCCAGAGACACGGGGAGACCCAGTACTTC; cdr3_aa: CASSQRHGETQYF
cdr3_length: 14; clone_size: -; d_call: TRBD1; v_call: TRBV30; j_call: TRBJ2-5; cdr3_nt: TGTGCCTGGAGTATCGGGACAGGGATGGGGACCCAGTACTTC; cdr3_aa: CAWSIGTGMGTQYF
cdr3_length: 17; clone_size: once; d_call: -; v_call: TRBV6-1; j_call: TRBJ2-7; cdr3_nt: TGTGCCAGCAGTGAGCCCGGCGGTAAGGTTCTCTCCTACGAGCAGTACTTC; cdr3_aa: CASSEPGGKVLSYEQYF
cdr3_length: 18; clone_size: -; d_call: TRBD1; v_call: TRBV7-4; j_call: TRBJ1-5; cdr3_nt: TGTGCCAGCAGCTTAGGTAGGACAGGGCGCGAAAGCAATCAGCCCCAGCATTTT; cdr3_aa: CASSLGRTGRESNQPQHF
cdr3_length: 16; clone_size: -; d_call: TRBD2; v_call: TRBV6-5; j_call: TRBJ2-1; cdr3_nt: TGTGCCAGCAGTTCGTCAGCGGGAGGGTCCTACAATGAGCAGTTCTTC; cdr3_aa: CASSSSAGGSYNEQFF
cdr3_length: 14; clone_size: -; d_call: -; v_call: TRBV4-3; j_call: TRBJ1-2; cdr3_nt: TGCGCCAGCAGCCCACTTGCAGGGTCTGATGGCTACACCTTC; cdr3_aa: CASSPLAGSDGYTF